This record covers a single T cell receptor (beta chain). Its antigen is unknown. Documented time point: persistent/refractory GD, antithyroid drugs over 5 years with positive TRAb. With RNA extracted from PBMCs as input, the TCR library was made. The patients included were those that came from an endocrinology department in Xi'an, China. This sample stems from a study of regulatory T cells in long-lasting Graves disease. Points from the study as a whole: Only peripheral blood was studied, not thyroid tissue. Favored gene segments in persistent disease were TRBV28, TRBJ1-2 and TRBJ2-5.

iRepertoire HTBI primers and Arm-PCR of CDR3 regions built TCR beta libraries. TCRdb used MiXCR to reprocess the multiplex PCR reads, holding one entry per CDR3 protein. The sample yields some 430,000 distinct CDR3 sequences, 20% to 25% seen once. V trimming: 5 bases; J trimming: 0 bases; junction bases outside the gene matches: 7. Germline V lookup: CDR1 SGHKS, CDR2 YYEKEE (reference sequence). The CDR3 length is 16 residues. The clonotype was recovered from a female donor with Graves disease. The specimen was peripheral blood mononuclear cells (PBMCs), collected when the disease was refractory, from a patient treated with antithyroid drugs. This chain uses TRBV5-5 with TRBJ1-1; 10 bases are shared with TRBD1. The CDR3 nucleotides read TGTGCCAGCAGTTACCCGGGACAGGGGATGAACACTGAAGCTTTCTTT. This gives the protein CASSYPGQGMNTEAFF.